The next 3 T cell receptor beta chains were all read from a single sample in a study of blood T cell repertoires in COVID-19. Clones were sequenced by immunoSEQ multiplex PCR, and TCRdb holds only the in-frame ones, with some missing. The profile shows about 190,000 clones, about 89% of them singletons. Specimen: peripheral blood. These receptors were obtained from a man between 35 and 55 years old with acute or convalescent COVID-19.

The V call is TRBV12-3 or TRBV12-4, the J call TRBJ1-2; D might be TRBD1 (5 bases). The CDR3 length is 13 residues. V was trimmed by 3 bases and J by 6 bases, leaving 11 bases between them. CDR3 coding DNA: TGTGCCAGCAGTTTGGGGTCAGGGAATGGCTACACCTTC. Protein product: CASSLGSGNGYTF.

This clone was seen a handful of times. The chain uses TRBV27 and TRBJ1-6; 9 nucleotides agree with TRBD1. The CDR3 is 15 amino acids. V shed 3 bases, J shed 9 bases, and the junction held 6 bases outside the gene matches. CDR1 is MNHEY, CDR2 SMNVEV, per germline (reference sequence). CDR3 amino acids: CASSFGDRDGSPLHF. CDR3 sequence (DNA): TGTGCCAGCAGTTTTGGGGACAGGGACGGTTCACCCCTCCACTTT.

The genes are TRBV29-1 and TRBJ2-1; 10 bases align to TRBD2. The V segment lost 5 bases and the J segment 7 bases; nucleotides outside the gene matches: 11. The CDR3 is 15 residues long. CDR1 SQVTM and CDR2 ANQGSEA come from the germline V gene. CDR3 in amino acids: CSVRGWASGGNEQFF. CDR3 in DNA: TGCAGCGTTAGGGGGTGGGCTAGCGGGGGAAATGAGCAGTTCTTC.